Following are 7 T cell receptor beta chains from one sample sequenced in a study of T cells in Graves' hyperthyroidism and ophthalmopathy. TCR beta CDR3 region amplification was performed from RNA transcripts. A set of HTBI primers served as the primers for a first-round RT-PCR of the TCR CDR3. One entry per CDR3 protein, called by TCRdb with MiXCR from the multiplex PCR reads. In the table there are 350,000 to 450,000 distinct CDR3 sequences, roughly 14% of which are singletons. Source material: blood. These receptors all come from a woman aged 55-70 years with Graves' hyperthyroidism.

This clonotype came up many times. The rearrangement uses TRBV19 and TRBJ1-2; 9 bases are shared with TRBD1. The V gene end was trimmed by 4 bases and the J gene end by 1 base; junction bases not matched to a gene: 7. Germline V lookup: CDR1 LNHDA, CDR2 SQIVND (reference sequence). This CDR3 comprises 16 residues. The CDR3 nucleotides are TGTGCCAGTAGTACCCGGGACAGGGTGCGTAACTATGGCTACACCTTC. It translates to CASSTRDRVRNYGYTF.

There are many counts of this clonotype. The chain joins TRBV30 to TRBJ1-2; a possible D gene is TRBD1 (5 bases). Between the trimmed V and J ends, which lost 4 bases and 5 bases, there was a span of 11 bases. Germline V gives CDR1 GTSNPN, CDR2 SVGIG (reference sequence). This CDR3 region has 12 residues. CDR3: CAWKAGRYGYTF. CDR3 nucleotides: TGTGCCTGGAAGGCAGGGAGGTATGGCTACACCTTC.

In its sample, this clonotype was seen many times. The V gene is TRBV11-3, the J gene TRBJ2-2; D unclear. Germline V CDR1 and CDR2: SGHNT, YENEEA. V was trimmed by 2 bases and J by 7 bases, leaving 14 bases between them. The CDR3 totals 15 residues. CDR3 in DNA: TGTGCCAGCAGCTTATCTCCCATGCCGGGCGGGGAGCTGTTTTTT. Translation gives CASSLSPMPGGELFF.

This clonotype was recorded at least ten times. V is TRBV5-1 and J is TRBJ2-7; 10 bases line up with TRBD2. Germline trimming cut 0 bases from V and 2 bases from J; bases unmatched to any gene: 2. The germline V gene has CDR1 SGHRS and CDR2 YFSETQ. The CDR3 runs to 15 residues. The CDR3 loop reads CASSLALAGAYEQYF. The CDR3 DNA reads TGCGCCAGCAGCTTGGCCCTAGCGGGAGCCTACGAGCAGTACTTC.

In this sample, this clonotype turned up many times. This chain links TRBV5-1 with TRBJ1-1; D remains unclear. Germline CDR1 and CDR2: SGHRS and YFSETQ. The CDR3 totals 13 residues. Trimming cost V 3 bases and J 1 base, with 7 bases left between them. For the CDR3, the DNA is TGCGCCAGCAGCTACACAGAGAACACTGAAGCTTTCTTT. It codes for CASSYTENTEAFF.

The rearrangement links TRBV19 to TRBJ1-2; D not certain. The germline CDR1 and CDR2 sequences are LNHDA and SQIVND (reference sequence). The CDR3 sequence is 13 residues long. V was shortened by 2 bases and J by 2 bases, with 6 bases between the two germline ends. DNA for the CDR3: TGTGCCAGTAGTATAAACGAGAACTATGGCTACACCTTC. Translated, it gives CASSINENYGYTF.

The chain joins TRBV10-2 to TRBJ1-3; D is unresolved. This CDR3 spans 12 amino acids. Between the trimmed V and J ends, which lost 2 bases and 7 bases, there was a span of 6 bases. Germline CDR1 is WSHSY and CDR2 is SAAADI. CDR3 amino acids: CASSEAGNTIYF. The CDR3 DNA follows: TGCGCCAGCAGTGAGGCAGGCAACACCATATATTTT.